Following are 23 T cell receptor beta chains from one sample sequenced in a study of blood T cell repertoires in COVID-19. Sequencing was performed with immunoSEQ multiplex PCR; in TCRdb, only in-frame clones are kept and a portion is missing. The sample lists over 20,000 clones; about 84% were seen once. Sequences were obtained from peripheral blood. Source of these receptors: a man aged 50-59 years with active or convalescent COVID-19.

V is TRBV5-5 and J is TRBJ2-1; 7 bases align to TRBD2. The junction had 9 bases not matched to a gene; V was cut back by 4 bases and J by 8 bases. The CDR3 runs 14 residues. Germline V CDR1 and CDR2: SGHKS, YYEKEE (reference sequence). DNA for the CDR3: TGTGCCAGCAGCGTAGGCGGGAGACGGGATGAGCAGTTCTTC. Protein sequence: CASSVGGRRDEQFF.

This clone was observed a single time. The chain combines TRBV7-2 with TRBJ1-2; D not certain. Per the germline V gene, CDR1 is SGHTA and CDR2 is FQGNSA. Trimming removed 3 bases from V and 4 bases from J, with 6 bases in between. The CDR3 spans 12 residues. DNA of the CDR3: TGTGCCAGCAGCTTCCAGGTCTATGGCTACACCTTC. Translating gives CASSFQVYGYTF.

This clone was recorded once. The chain is built from TRBV6-1 and TRBJ2-5; 8 bases line up with TRBD1. Trimming cost V 2 bases and J 0 bases; bases outside gene matches: 2. Germline V gives CDR1 MNHNS, CDR2 SASEGT. CDR3 length equals 15 residues. The CDR3 DNA reads TGTGCCAGCAGTGAATACAGGGGGAACCAAGAGACCCAGTACTTC. Residues: CASSEYRGNQETQYF.

The V and J genes are TRBV29-1 and TRBJ1-4; D is perhaps TRBD1 (5 bases). The CDR3 consists of 14 residues. In germline, CDR1 is SQVTM, CDR2 ANQGSEA. Trimming took off 4 bases at V and 5 bases at J, with 14 bases between the two ends. CDR3 bases: TGCAGCGTTGGGTTCGTGGAGGGGAATGAAAAACTGTTTTTT. Encoded protein: CSVGFVEGNEKLFF.

V usage is TRBV19 and J usage is TRBJ2-7; TRBD1 is a possible D gene (6 bases). This CDR3 is built from 14 residues. Trimming took off 5 bases at V and 3 bases at J, with 14 bases between the two ends. CDR1 and CDR2 from the germline V gene are LNHDA and SQIVND (reference sequence). The CDR3 sequence: CASSYRDTIYEQYF. DNA of the CDR3: TGTGCCAGTAGTTACCGGGACACCATCTACGAGCAGTACTTC.

This chain links TRBV7-9 with TRBJ2-5, with 9 nucleotides matching TRBD2. This CDR3 has 15 amino acids. The V and J ends lost 2 bases and 6 bases, in that order; junction bases with no gene match: 7. Germline assignment: CDR1 SEHNR and CDR2 FQNEAQ (reference sequence). The CDR3 loop is CASSLSVAGGQTQYF. The DNA for the CDR3 is TGTGCCAGCAGCTTAAGTGTCGCGGGGGGGCAGACCCAGTACTTC.

This rearrangement joins TRBV19 to TRBJ1-1; 8 bases agree with TRBD1. Trimming removed 6 bases from V and 6 bases from J; junction bases left unmatched: 6. This CDR3 has 13 amino acids. The V gene's germline CDR1 is LNHDA and CDR2 SQIVND (reference sequence). CDR3: CASRPDRGPEAFF. The CDR3 DNA reads as TGTGCCAGTAGGCCAGACAGGGGACCTGAAGCTTTCTTT.

This clone was detected only once. The chain couples TRBV30 to TRBJ2-1, with D possibly TRBD2 on 6 matching bases. The CDR3 loop spans 16 amino acids. Per the germline V gene, CDR1 is GTSNPN and CDR2 is SVGIG (reference sequence). V gave up 5 bases and J gave up 2 bases, with 19 bases separating them. In DNA, the CDR3 is TGTGCCTGGGGAGAGATCGGGAGAAGGGCCTACAATGAGCAGTTCTTC. Translation gives CAWGEIGRRAYNEQFF.

This clone qualifies as medium-sized. The chain joins TRBV5-1 to TRBJ2-1, with D possibly matching TRBD1 (5 bases). The CDR3 is 18 residues long. Germline CDR1 reads SGHRS; CDR2 reads YFSETQ. V shed 2 bases and J shed 5 bases, with 23 bases lying between them. The CDR3 sequence: CASSFPADPVDTHNEQFF. CDR3 DNA: TGCGCCAGCAGCTTCCCAGCTGACCCCGTGGACACGCACAATGAGCAGTTCTTC.

V gene TRBV3-1 (or the pseudogene TRBV3-2) combines with J gene TRBJ2-1; 7 bases match TRBD1. The germline CDR1 and CDR2 sequences are LGHDT and YNNKEL (reference sequence). V trimming: 5 bases; J trimming: 4 bases; junction bases outside the gene matches: 20. There are 19 residues in the CDR3. In DNA form, the CDR3 reads TGTGCCAGCAGCGACCGGGACAGCCCTACCGGATCAGGGTACAATGAGCAGTTCTTC. Translated: CASSDRDSPTGSGYNEQFF.

V and J are TRBV7-2 and TRBJ2-3, with TRBD1 matching 7 bases. Trimming at V came to 5 bases and at J to 3 bases, leaving 8 bases not matched to a gene. This CDR3 spans 15 amino acids. The germline gives CDR1 SGHTA, CDR2 FQGNSA. The CDR3 DNA reads as TGTGCCAGCAGCCCGCAGACAGGGAATACAGATACGCAGTATTTT. Residues: CASSPQTGNTDTQYF.

CDR3 in DNA: TGTGCCACCAGCAGCCGGGACAGAACTAATGAAAAACTGTTTTTT. Translating it yields CATSSRDRTNEKLFF. This chain links TRBV15 with TRBJ1-4, with 7 positions matching TRBD1. Germline V gene lookup returns CDR1 LNHNV and CDR2 YYDKDF (reference sequence). J was trimmed by 1 base and V by 3 bases; bases with no gene match: 2. This CDR3 is 15 amino acids long.

The rearrangement uses TRBV4-1 and TRBJ2-3; 7 nucleotides align to TRBD2. The CDR3 loop spans 17 amino acids. The V segment lost 1 base and the J segment 0 bases; nucleotides outside the gene matches: 7. Germline V gene lookup returns CDR1 MGHRA and CDR2 YSYEKL. The CDR3 DNA reads TGCGCCAGCAGCCAAGGCCCGCCTAGCGGAAGCACAGATACGCAGTATTTT. It specifies CASSQGPPSGSTDTQYF.

The V gene is TRBV30, the J gene TRBJ2-5, with unresolved D. Deletions cut 1 base from V and 0 bases from J, with 12 bases between. This CDR3 has 15 amino acids. Germline V gives CDR1 GTSNPN, CDR2 SVGIG (reference sequence). The CDR3 DNA follows: TGTGCCTGGAGTGCACCGAGGCGGTACCAAGAGACCCAGTACTTC. The encoded protein is CAWSAPRRYQETQYF.

The chain links TRBV19 to TRBJ2-1; 9 nucleotides agree with TRBD2. After removal of 1 base from V and 8 bases from J, the junction contained 6 bases not matched to a gene. Germline assignment: CDR1 LNHDA and CDR2 SQIVND (reference sequence). The CDR3 is 15 amino acids. This chain's CDR3 is CASSIVPSGIYEQFF. CDR3 DNA sequence: TGTGCCAGTAGTATAGTACCTAGCGGGATCTATGAGCAGTTCTTC.

This clone was seen a single time. This chain joins TRBV4-1 and TRBJ2-7; 8 bases line up with TRBD2. Losses at the gene ends were 2 bases for V and 0 bases for J; bases not matched to a gene: 3. The length of the CDR3 is 15 residues. Germline V gene lookup returns CDR1 MGHRA and CDR2 YSYEKL. The CDR3 spells CASSQPLADSYEQYF. As DNA, the CDR3 is TGCGCCAGCAGCCAACCACTAGCGGACTCCTACGAGCAGTACTTC.

A remark on this clone: The junction departs from germline at one end; a sequencing error may be responsible. The rearrangement joins TRBV9 to TRBJ2-7, with 10 positions matching TRBD2. The CDR3 consists of 13 residues. The germline gives CDR1 SGDLS, CDR2 YYNGEE. As DNA, the CDR3 is TGTGCCCGCAGCGGGGGGGGCTGGGACGAGCAGTACTTC. As protein: CARSGGGWDEQYF.

The chain is built from TRBV28 and TRBJ1-6; tentative D call: TRBD1 (5 bases). This CDR3 is built from 15 residues. CDR1 is MDHEN and CDR2 is SYDVKM in the germline V gene. Trimming stripped 6 bases from V and 6 bases from J, with 15 bases between. The CDR3 sequence is CASSPDRQPNSPLHF. Written as DNA, the CDR3 is TGTGCCAGCAGCCCTGATCGACAGCCTAATTCACCCCTCCACTTT.

This chain joins TRBV5-5 and TRBJ2-7; a weak D match, TRBD2 (6 bases). This CDR3 spans 13 amino acids. Germline CDR1 and CDR2: SGHKS and YYEKEE (reference sequence). Trimming removed 3 bases from V and 1 base from J, with 8 bases in between. CDR3 nucleotide sequence: TGTGCCAGCAGCTCGGGAGCTTCCTACGAGCAGTACTTC. Translated: CASSSGASYEQYF.

The chain carries TRBV7-2 and TRBJ2-3, with 13 positions matching TRBD2. The CDR3 consists of 16 residues. The J segment lost 4 bases and the V segment lost 5 bases, leaving 6 bases of the junction unmatched. The germline V gene has CDR1 SGHTA and CDR2 FQGNSA. In DNA form, the CDR3 reads TGTGCCAGCAGCGAACGGACTAGCGGGAGAGCAGATACGCAGTATTTT. It translates to CASSERTSGRADTQYF.

In this sample, this clone turned up a few times. The V call is TRBV18, the J call TRBJ2-1; the match to TRBD2 covers 10 bases. V shed 3 bases, J shed 5 bases, and the junction held 4 bases outside the gene matches. The CDR3 consists of 15 residues. CDR1 and CDR2 from the germline V gene are KGHSH and LQKENI. As DNA, the CDR3 is TGTGCCAGCTCACCCATAGCGGGAGGTGACAATGAGCAGTTCTTC. Translated: CASSPIAGGDNEQFF.

The V gene is TRBV12-3 or TRBV12-4, the J gene TRBJ1-1; D perhaps matches TRBD1 (5 bases). Trimming shortened V by 1 base and J by 7 bases, and 10 bases separated the two germline ends. The CDR3 extends over 13 amino acids. CDR3 sequence: CASSLGTQGEAFF. In DNA, the CDR3 is TGTGCCAGCAGTTTAGGGACCCAGGGTGAAGCTTTCTTT.

The chain has TRBV30 and TRBJ2-1; 12 nucleotides align to TRBD2. The CDR3 runs 19 residues. V shed 3 bases and J 0 bases; nucleotides not matched to a gene: 12. Germline lookup yields CDR1 GTSNPN and CDR2 SVGIG (reference sequence). The CDR3 here is CAWRPLAGGSYSSYNEQFF. The CDR3, as DNA: TGTGCCTGGAGACCCCTAGCGGGAGGGTCCTATAGCTCCTACAATGAGCAGTTCTTC. The full variable domain, with the rest looked up from reference TRBV30 and TRBJ2-1, is SQTIHQWPATLVQPVGSPLSLECTVEGTSNPNLYWYRQAAGRGLQLLFYSVGIGQISSEVPQNLSASRPQDRQFILSSKKLLLSDSGFYLCAWRPLAGGSYSSYNEQFFGPGTRLTVL.